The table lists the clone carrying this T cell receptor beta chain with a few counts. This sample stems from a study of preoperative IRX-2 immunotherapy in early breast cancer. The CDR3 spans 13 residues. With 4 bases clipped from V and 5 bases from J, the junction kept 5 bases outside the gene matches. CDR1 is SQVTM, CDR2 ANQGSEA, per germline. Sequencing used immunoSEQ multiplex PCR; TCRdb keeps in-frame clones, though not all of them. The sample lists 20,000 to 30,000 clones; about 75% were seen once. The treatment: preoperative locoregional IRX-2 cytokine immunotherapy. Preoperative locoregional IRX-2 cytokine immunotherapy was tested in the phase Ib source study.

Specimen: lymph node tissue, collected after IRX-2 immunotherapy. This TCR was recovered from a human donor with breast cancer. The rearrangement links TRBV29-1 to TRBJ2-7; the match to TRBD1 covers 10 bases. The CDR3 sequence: CSVVGQGVHEQYF. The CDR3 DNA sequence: TGCAGCGTTGTTGGACAGGGGGTCCACGAGCAGTACTTC.